This T cell receptor beta chain was obtained from a study of early T cells in non-severe SARS-CoV-2 infection (dated by TCRdb to about 2021). Regarding the study in general: Bulk RNA from unsorted whole blood was used for TCR sequencing, so alpha and beta chains could not be paired.

The study was a case-control design nested within a healthcare worker cohort in London, UK, with weekly nasopharyngeal swab PCR tests and blood sampling. Healthcare workers were recruited between 23 and 31 March 2020, during the week of the UK lockdown, and were followed weekly for up to 16 weeks. The method was 5' RACE. Instrument used: NextSeq 500. In the TCR library protocol, unique molecular identifiers were attached to individual cDNA molecules to correct for PCR bias and sequencing error. Sequencing covered both TCR alpha and beta chains, and within each sample the abundances of alpha and beta sequences were tightly co-correlated. In the source study's methods: Decombinator V4 was used to annotate TCR sequences for V gene, J gene and CDR3. TCRs were defined as expanded if a significant change between any two time points was detected under a Poisson model with p below 0.0001. TCR abundances were normalised to the total number of TCRs sequenced per sample and were expressed as counts per million. TRAV1-2 paired with TRAJ12, TRAJ20 or TRAJ33 defined MAIT TCRs, while TRAV10 paired with TRAJ18 defined iNKT TCRs. VDJdb, accessed 1 November 2021, was searched for CMV, EBV and SARS-CoV-2 annotated TCRs, excluding TCRs annotated for multiple antigens. TCRdb redid the processing of the public reads, applying fastp at Q25 and MiXCR, and retained in-frame beta chains. Every entry covers one CDR3 protein and lists the most common genes and DNA from its rows. These V and J calls originate from TCRdb's pipeline instead of the authors' own analysis. The sample table shows tens of thousands of distinct CDR3 sequences, and 15% are seen once. Less than 12% of the sample comes from the top ten.

CDR1 and CDR2 (SGHRS, YFSETQ) derive from the germline V gene. The CDR3 goes from the cysteine to the phenylalanine over 16 residues. Only CDR3 DNA is held: 48 bases, read in frame from base 1. V trim: 4 bases; J trim: 7 bases; unmatched bases: 8. The full study reports these points: VDJdb matching was skewed toward anti-spike CD8 responses and likely underestimated virus-specific expansions by missing private and CD4 specificities.

This clonotype was counted a few times. The antigen it binds to is not known. Base-call qualities are not available, and no considerably larger clone is one nucleotide away. The rearrangement combines TRBV5-1 with TRBJ2-2; 12 of the junction bases match TRBD1. The source of this sequence is an adult who was a healthcare worker with PCR-confirmed SARS-CoV-2 infection or an uninfected control (not recorded which). The material was whole blood, obtained at baseline. CDR3 reads: CASSHSGTGGSGELFF. The nucleotide sequence reads TGCGCCAGCAGCCATTCCGGGACAGGGGGCAGCGGGGAGCTGTTTTTT.